This is a list of T cell receptor beta chains from one sample in a study of cytomegalovirus exposure and HLA in healthy donors. Produced via immunoSEQ multiplex PCR; TCRdb's table is partial and in-frame only. The sample has some 170,000 clones, roughly two thirds seen once; the top ten hold 2.8%. Sequencing was carried out using PBMCs. These receptors all stem from a woman aged 30 to 39 in good health and CMV-seronegative. Both conserved end residues are part of each CDR3. A D gene is named only where the DNA matches it firmly. Rows may omit the clone size; those that give it use once, few, many or a size class.

CASSFVFRTRVHEQFF | TGTGCCAGCAGCTTTGTGTTTCGTACTAGGGTCCATGAGCAGTTCTTC | TRBV7-3 | . | . | TRBJ2-1
CASSKLAGATYEQYF | TGTGCCAGCAGCAAACTAGCGGGGGCCACCTACGAGCAGTACTTC | TRBV2 | few | TRBD2 | TRBJ2-7
CASSFGGGETQYF | TGTGCCAGCAGCTTCGGCGGGGGCGAGACCCAGTACTTC | TRBV7-3 | . | . | TRBJ2-5
CASRQQGTTGELFF | TGTGCCAGCAGACAACAGGGGACCACCGGGGAGCTGTTTTTT | TRBV28 | . | TRBD1 | TRBJ2-2
CASSPLREGGNEQFF | TGTGCCAGCTCACCACTACGGGAGGGAGGCAATGAGCAGTTCTTC | TRBV18 | few | TRBD2 | TRBJ2-1
CASSLVGDQPQHF | TGTGCCAGCAGTTTAGTGGGAGATCAGCCCCAGCATTTT | TRBV27 | . | . | TRBJ1-5
CAWSGTGLRSSYEQYF | TGTGCCTGGAGTGGGACAGGCCTTAGGAGCTCCTACGAGCAGTACTTC | TRBV30 | few | TRBD1 | TRBJ2-7
CATSRSSTGGYEQYF | TGTGCCACCAGCAGAAGTTCGACAGGGGGGTACGAGCAGTACTTC | TRBV15 | few | TRBD1 | TRBJ2-7
CASSRDSYNSPLHF | TGTGCCAGCAGCCGGGACAGTTATAATTCACCCCTCCACTTT | TRBV11-1 | . | TRBD1 | TRBJ1-6
CASSESFWPGGRAFF | TGTGCCAGCAGTGAATCGTTTTGGCCTGGGGGGAGGGCTTTCTTT | TRBV2 | . | . | TRBJ1-1
CASSVIVGTGQYSNQPQHF | TGTGCCAGCAGTGTGATAGTGGGGACAGGCCAATATAGCAATCAGCCCCAGCATTTT | TRBV6-1 | . | TRBD1 | TRBJ1-5
CASFSGRLNTEAFF | TGTGCCAGCTTCAGCGGCAGGTTGAACACTGAAGCTTTCTTT | TRBV6-5 | . | . | TRBJ1-1
CASSDGVVEKLFF | TGTGCCAGCAGTGACGGAGTTGTCGAAAAACTGTTTTTT | TRBV2 | . | . | TRBJ1-4
CASSLGIGLAVQETQYF | TGTGCCAGCAGCTTAGGAATTGGACTAGCGGTCCAAGAGACCCAGTACTTC | TRBV7-8 | . | TRBD2 | TRBJ2-5
CASSGTSGMGEQFF | TGTGCCAGCAGCGGGACTAGCGGGATGGGTGAGCAGTTCTTC | TRBV9 | once | TRBD2 | TRBJ2-1
CASLHPRDSLYEQYF | TGTGCCAGCCTCCACCCCCGGGACAGCCTCTACGAGCAGTACTTC | TRBV28 | . | TRBD1 | TRBJ2-7
CASSDTGTGSYEQYF | TGTGCCAGCAGTGATACCGGGACAGGCTCCTACGAGCAGTACTTC | TRBV25-1 | . | TRBD1 | TRBJ2-7
CAWSVIPMNTEAFF | TGTGCCTGGAGCGTCATTCCTATGAACACTGAAGCTTTCTTT | TRBV30 | few | . | TRBJ1-1
CASSQATGGYTGELFF | TGCGCCAGCAGCCAAGCAACAGGGGGTTACACCGGGGAGCTGTTTTTT | TRBV4-1 | . | TRBD1 | TRBJ2-2
CASSPAGGIEQYF | TGTGCCAGCAGCCCAGCAGGGGGGATCGAGCAGTACTTC | TRBV7-2 | . | . | TRBJ2-7
CAWSVQQGVTYNSPLHF | TGTGCCTGGAGTGTACAACAGGGAGTCACCTATAATTCACCCCTCCACTTT | TRBV30 | few | . | TRBJ1-6
CASSPGVGETQYF | TGTGCCAGCTCCCCGGGGGTCGGGGAGACCCAGTACTTC | TRBV18 | . | . | TRBJ2-5
CASSPGRDSYEQYF | TGTGCCAGCTCACCGGGGCGGGACTCCTACGAGCAGTACTTC | TRBV18 | . | . | TRBJ2-7
CASRRTPSTDTQYF | TGTGCCAGCCGACGGACTCCTAGCACAGATACGCAGTATTTT | TRBV14 | few | . | TRBJ2-3
CAWRVRGTDTQYF | TGTGCCTGGAGGGTCAGGGGGACAGATACGCAGTATTTT | TRBV30 | . | TRBD1 | TRBJ2-3
CASSLRQVGTEAFF | TGTGCCAGCAGTCTCCGACAGGTTGGTACTGAAGCTTTCTTT | TRBV28 | . | . | TRBJ1-1
CAWSPQGEKLFF | TGTGCCTGGAGTCCACAGGGTGAAAAACTGTTTTTT | TRBV30 | . | . | TRBJ1-4
CASRPTPTNEKLFF | TGTGCCAGCAGACCCACACCAACTAATGAAAAACTGTTTTTT | TRBV6-5 | . | . | TRBJ1-4
CASKTSGGNEKLFF | TGTGCCAGCAAAACGTCAGGGGGAAATGAAAAACTGTTTTTT | TRBV6-1 | few | TRBD1 | TRBJ1-4
CASSRQQANTEAFF | TGCGCCAGCAGTCGACAACAGGCGAACACTGAAGCTTTCTTT | TRBV4-1 | few | . | TRBJ1-1
CASSFFEGGNQPQHF | TGTGCCAGCAGTTTTTTTGAGGGAGGCAATCAGCCCCAGCATTTT | TRBV28 | . | . | TRBJ1-5
CASSLVGLARETQYF | TGTGCCAGCAGCTTAGTTGGGCTAGCGAGGGAGACCCAGTACTTC | TRBV7-9 | . | . | TRBJ2-5
CASSETEVVYEQYF | TGTGCCAGCAGTGAAACGGAGGTGGTCTACGAGCAGTACTTC | TRBV6-1 | . | . | TRBJ2-7
CASSSLIAGGSEQFF | TGTGCCAGCAGTTCTCTAATAGCGGGGGGTAGTGAGCAGTTCTTC | TRBV28 | . | TRBD2 | TRBJ2-1
CASSQGQGTRRDTQYF | TGCGCCAGCAGCCAAGGACAGGGGACTCGACGAGATACGCAGTATTTT | TRBV4-3 | . | TRBD1 | TRBJ2-3
CASSQGKLSYEQYF | TGCGCCAGCAGCCAAGGTAAACTATCCTACGAGCAGTACTTC | TRBV4-1 | . | . | TRBJ2-7
CASRGPPGSDRFYEQYF | TGTGCCAGCCGTGGTCCACCGGGGTCCGACAGGTTCTACGAGCAGTACTTC | TRBV6-1 | . | . | TRBJ2-7
CASSLGLAGYEQYF | TGTGCCAGCAGCTTAGGCCTAGCGGGATACGAGCAGTACTTC | TRBV7-8 | . | TRBD2 | TRBJ2-7
CASSLLEGDYGYTF | TGTGCCAGCAGTTTGCTAGAGGGTGACTATGGCTACACCTTC | TRBV28 | . | . | TRBJ1-2
CASGGGADTEAFF | TGTGCCAGCGGGGGGGGCGCCGACACTGAAGCTTTCTTT | TRBV9 | . | . | TRBJ1-1
CASSLVGTGLMGTGELFF | TGCGCCAGCAGCTTGGTTGGGACAGGGCTTATGGGCACCGGGGAGCTGTTTTTT | TRBV5-1 | . | TRBD1 | TRBJ2-2
CASSPHSNEQFF | TGTGCCAGCAGCCCCCATAGCAATGAGCAGTTCTTC | TRBV7-9 | . | . | TRBJ2-1
CAWSDSSREQFF | TGTGCCTGGAGTGACTCTAGTCGGGAGCAGTTCTTC | TRBV30 | . | . | TRBJ2-1
CASSLFPGQGRGEKLFF | TGTGCCAGCAGTTTATTCCCGGGACAGGGACGCGGTGAAAAACTGTTTTTT | TRBV28 | . | TRBD1 | TRBJ1-4
CARQLTSGNSDEQFF | TGTGCCAGACAATTGACTAGCGGGAATAGCGATGAGCAGTTCTTC | TRBV6-1 | . | TRBD2 | TRBJ2-1
CASRPRSLPETQYF | TGTGCCAGCAGACCACGCTCACTGCCAGAGACCCAGTACTTC | TRBV6-5 | few | . | TRBJ2-5
CASSQFGRAAEQYF | TGCGCCAGCAGCCAATTTGGCCGCGCGGCCGAGCAGTACTTC | TRBV4-1 | few | . | TRBJ2-7